The following is a T cell receptor (beta chain) sequence with its context. Its target is unknown. Naive CD8 isolation took CD45RO-negative cells positively selected for CCR7 and excluded terminally differentiated effector memory CD45RA+ cells. The data are from a study of shared clonotypes between healthy human individuals. Deep was the level used in running the assay. The protocol was immunoSEQ multiplex PCR, while the TCRdb copy is restricted to in-frame clones and leaves out a portion. The table includes about 2.1 million clones, 93% detected once. Overall study results and limits: Non-shared clonotypes showed lower generation probabilities than clonotypes common to all four donors.

Sequencing was done on a sample of naive CD8+ T cells from PBMCs. The TCR was taken from a man younger than 35 in good health. Some clones in this sample may be carry-over from other donors' samples.

CDR3 sequence (DNA): TGTGCCAGCAGCCCCAAGAGAAGAAGCTCCTACGAGCAGTACTTC. It specifies CASSPKRRSSYEQYF. The genes are TRBV28 and TRBJ2-7; no reliable D call. Germline V gene data show CDR1 as MDHEN and CDR2 as SYDVKM. The CDR3 has 15 amino acids. V lost 6 bases to trimming and J lost 0 bases, with 15 bases between them.